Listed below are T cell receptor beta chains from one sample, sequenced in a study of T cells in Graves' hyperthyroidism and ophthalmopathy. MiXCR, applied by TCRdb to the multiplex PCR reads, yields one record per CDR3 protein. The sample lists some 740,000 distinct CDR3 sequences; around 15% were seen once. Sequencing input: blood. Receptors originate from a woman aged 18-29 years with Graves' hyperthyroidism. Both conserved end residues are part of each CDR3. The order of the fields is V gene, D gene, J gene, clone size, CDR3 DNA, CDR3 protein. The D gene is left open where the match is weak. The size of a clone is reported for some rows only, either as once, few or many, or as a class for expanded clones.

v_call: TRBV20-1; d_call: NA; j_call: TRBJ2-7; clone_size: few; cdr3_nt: TGCAGTGCTAGGGGGGGTGGGCTCCGGGGTCCCGCCTACGAGCAGTACTTC; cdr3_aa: CSARGGGLRGPAYEQYF
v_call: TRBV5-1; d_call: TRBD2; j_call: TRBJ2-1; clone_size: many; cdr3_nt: TGCGCCAGCAGCGAGGGACTAGCGGGGAGCTCCTACAATGAGCAGTTCTTC; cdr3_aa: CASSEGLAGSSYNEQFF
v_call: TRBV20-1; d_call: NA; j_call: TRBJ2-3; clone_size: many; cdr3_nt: TGCAGTGCTCGCGAACTAGCTGGCGCAGATACGCAGTATTTT; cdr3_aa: CSARELAGADTQYF
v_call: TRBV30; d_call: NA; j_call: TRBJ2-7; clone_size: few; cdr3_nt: TGTGCCTGTCGGGCTAGCGAATTAAGCGAGCAGTACTTC; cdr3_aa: CACRASELSEQYF
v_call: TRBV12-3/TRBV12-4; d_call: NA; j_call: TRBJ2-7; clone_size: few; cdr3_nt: TGTGCCAGCTTTCAGGACCCATCCTACGAGCGGTACTTC; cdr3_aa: CASFQDPSYERYF
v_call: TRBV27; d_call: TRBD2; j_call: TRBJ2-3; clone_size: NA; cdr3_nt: TGTGCCAGCAGTTCAGGACTAGCGGGAGGGCCACGTGCCACAGATACGCAGTATTTT; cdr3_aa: CASSSGLAGGPRATDTQYF
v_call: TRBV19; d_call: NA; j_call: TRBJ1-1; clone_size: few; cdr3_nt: TGTGCCAGCACGGACAGCTCCATGAACACTGAAGCTTTCTTT; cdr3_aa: CASTDSSMNTEAFF
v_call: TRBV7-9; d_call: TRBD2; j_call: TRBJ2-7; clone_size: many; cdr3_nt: TGTGCCAGCAGTTCGGGACTAGCGGGAGTTAGATCCTACGAGCAGTACTTC; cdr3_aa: CASSSGLAGVRSYEQYF
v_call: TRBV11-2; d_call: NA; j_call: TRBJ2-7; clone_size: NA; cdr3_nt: TGTGCCAGCAGCTCTACGTGGGGGAGCGGCCACGAGCAGTACTTC; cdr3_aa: CASSSTWGSGHEQYF
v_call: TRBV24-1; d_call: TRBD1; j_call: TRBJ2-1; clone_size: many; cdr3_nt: TGTGCCACCAGTGAACGGGACAGAACCTACAATGAGCAGTTCTTC; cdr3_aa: CATSERDRTYNEQFF
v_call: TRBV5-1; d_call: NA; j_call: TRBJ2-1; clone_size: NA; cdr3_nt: TGCGCCAGCAACCGGGATAGGGGCAATGAGCAGTTCTTC; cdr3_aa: CASNRDRGNEQFF
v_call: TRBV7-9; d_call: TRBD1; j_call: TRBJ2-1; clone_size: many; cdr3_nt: TGTGCCAGCAGCTTATCAGGCAGGGGGCATAGAGGTGAGCAGTTCTTC; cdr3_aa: CASSLSGRGHRGEQFF
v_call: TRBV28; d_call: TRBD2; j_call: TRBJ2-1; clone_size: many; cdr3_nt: TGTGCCAGCAGTTCCGCCTTAGCGGGAGGGCCGGAGGAGCAGTTCTTC; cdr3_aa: CASSSALAGGPEEQFF
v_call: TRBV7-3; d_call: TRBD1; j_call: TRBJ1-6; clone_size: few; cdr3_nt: TGTGCCAGCAGCTTCTTTCGGCCGGACAGGGGGCCGCGGCGGGAATCACCCCTCCACTTT; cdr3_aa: CASSFFRPDRGPRRESPLHF
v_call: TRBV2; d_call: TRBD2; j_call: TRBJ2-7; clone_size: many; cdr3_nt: TGTGCCAGCCTCAGGGACTACTACGAGCAGTACTTC; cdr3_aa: CASLRDYYEQYF
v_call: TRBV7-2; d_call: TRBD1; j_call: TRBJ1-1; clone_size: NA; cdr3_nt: TGTGCCAGCAGCTTACTACAGGGGCGCACTGAAGCTTTCTTT; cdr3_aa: CASSLLQGRTEAFF
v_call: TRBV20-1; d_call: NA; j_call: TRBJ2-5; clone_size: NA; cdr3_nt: TGCAGTGCTCTAGGGGGGACCCAGTACTTC; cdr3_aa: CSALGGTQYF
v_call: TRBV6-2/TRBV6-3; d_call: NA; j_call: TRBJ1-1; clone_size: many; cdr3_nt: TGTGCCAGCACCGAGGGCTGGACTGAAGCTTTCTTT; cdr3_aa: CASTEGWTEAFF
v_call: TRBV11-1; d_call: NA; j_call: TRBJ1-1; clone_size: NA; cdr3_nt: TGTGCCAGCAGCCAGAGTTGGAGGGAAGACGAAGCTTTCTTT; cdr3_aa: CASSQSWREDEAFF
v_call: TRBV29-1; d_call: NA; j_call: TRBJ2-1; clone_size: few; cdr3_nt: TGCAGCGTTGCACTGCGGGCGGGGCGGAAGGGGGAGCAGTTCTTC; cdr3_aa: CSVALRAGRKGEQFF
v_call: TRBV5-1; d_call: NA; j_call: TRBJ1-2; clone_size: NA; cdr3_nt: TGCGCCAGCAGCTTGACAAGGGTACCGGCGGATGGCTACACCTTC; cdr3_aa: CASSLTRVPADGYTF
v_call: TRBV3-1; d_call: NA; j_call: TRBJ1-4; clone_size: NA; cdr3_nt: TGTGCCAGCAGCCAAGGGGGTGGATGGTCGGAAAAACTGTTTTTT; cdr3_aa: CASSQGGGWSEKLFF
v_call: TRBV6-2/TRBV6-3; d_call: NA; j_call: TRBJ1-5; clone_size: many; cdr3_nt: TGTGCCAGCAGCGGACAGCTAGCTAGCAATCAGCCCCAGCATTTT; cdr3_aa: CASSGQLASNQPQHF
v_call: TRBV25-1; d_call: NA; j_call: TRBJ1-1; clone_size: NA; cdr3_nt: TGTGCCAGCAGTGATGCAGGGAGCATTGAAGCTTTCTTT; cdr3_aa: CASSDAGSIEAFF
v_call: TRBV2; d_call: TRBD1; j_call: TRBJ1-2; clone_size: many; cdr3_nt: TGTGCCAGCCGCTGGACAGGGAGGGTGGGCTACACCTTC; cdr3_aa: CASRWTGRVGYTF
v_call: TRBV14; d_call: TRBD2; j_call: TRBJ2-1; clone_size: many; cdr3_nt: TGTGCCAGCAGCCAAGATAGGGGACTAGCGGGAGGGCCCCACAATGAGCAGTTCTTC; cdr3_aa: CASSQDRGLAGGPHNEQFF
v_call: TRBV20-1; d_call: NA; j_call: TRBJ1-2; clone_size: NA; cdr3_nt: TGCAGTGCTATTCGCCCAGACAGAAACTATGGCTACACCTTC; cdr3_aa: CSAIRPDRNYGYTF
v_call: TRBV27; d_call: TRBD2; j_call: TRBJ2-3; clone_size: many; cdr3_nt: TGTGCCGTAAGGGGCGGGAGTGGTACAGATACGCAGTATTTT; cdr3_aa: CAVRGGSGTDTQYF
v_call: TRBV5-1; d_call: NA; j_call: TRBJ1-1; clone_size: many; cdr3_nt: TGCGCCAGCAGCTTGGGGGCCTTTAACGGGGGCACTGAAGCTTTCTTT; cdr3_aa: CASSLGAFNGGTEAFF
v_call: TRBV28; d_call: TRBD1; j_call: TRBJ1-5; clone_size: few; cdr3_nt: TGTGCCAGCAGCCAGGGACAGCACAATCAGCCCCAGCATTTT; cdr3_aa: CASSQGQHNQPQHF
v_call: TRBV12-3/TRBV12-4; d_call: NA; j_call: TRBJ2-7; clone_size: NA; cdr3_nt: TGTGCCAGCAGTTTAAGAGGGAGTAGGTACGAGCAGTACTTC; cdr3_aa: CASSLRGSRYEQYF
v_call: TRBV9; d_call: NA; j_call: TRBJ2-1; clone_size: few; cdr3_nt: TGTGCCAGCAGCGGGGGTATGACTCCGGACAATGAGCAGTTCTTC; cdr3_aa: CASSGGMTPDNEQFF
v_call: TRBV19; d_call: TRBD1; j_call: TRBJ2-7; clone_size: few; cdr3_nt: TGTGCCAGTAGTATTGCAGGGGGCGGATTAATTTACGAGCAGTACTTC; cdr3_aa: CASSIAGGGLIYEQYF
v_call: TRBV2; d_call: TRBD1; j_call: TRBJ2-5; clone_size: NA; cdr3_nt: TGTGCCAGCAGTGAAATTGGCCAGGGGGATCAAGAGACCCAGTACTTC; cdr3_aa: CASSEIGQGDQETQYF
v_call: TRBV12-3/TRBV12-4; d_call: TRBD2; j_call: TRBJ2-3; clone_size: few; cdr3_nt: TGTGCCAGCAGTACCCGGCGGGGGAGCACAGATACGCAGTATTTT; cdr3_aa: CASSTRRGSTDTQYF
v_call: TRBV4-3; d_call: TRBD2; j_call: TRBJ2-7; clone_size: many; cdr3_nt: TGCGCCAGCTCCCCTGCGGGAGACCACGAGCAGTACTTC; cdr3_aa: CASSPAGDHEQYF
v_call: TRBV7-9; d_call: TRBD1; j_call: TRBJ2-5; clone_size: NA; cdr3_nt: TGTGCCAGCAGCGTAAGGGACAGGGACGGGGAGACCCAGTACTTC; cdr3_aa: CASSVRDRDGETQYF
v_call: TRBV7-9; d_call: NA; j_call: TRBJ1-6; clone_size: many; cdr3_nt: TGTGCCAGCAGTTTAAGGGATAATTCACCCCTCCACTTT; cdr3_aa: CASSLRDNSPLHF
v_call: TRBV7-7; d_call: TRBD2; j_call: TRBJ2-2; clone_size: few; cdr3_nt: TGTGCTAGCAGCCGTATGACTAGCGGGAGTTCTACCGGGGAGCTGTTTTTT; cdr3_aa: CASSRMTSGSSTGELFF
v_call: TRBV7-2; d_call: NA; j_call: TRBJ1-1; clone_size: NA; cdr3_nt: TGTGCCAGCAGCTTCAGACTGACAAACACTGAAGCTTTCTTT; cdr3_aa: CASSFRLTNTEAFF
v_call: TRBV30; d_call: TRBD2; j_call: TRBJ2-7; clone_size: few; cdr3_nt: TGTGCCTCTGAGCGGGATCGATCCTACGAGCAGTACTTC; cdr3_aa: CASERDRSYEQYF
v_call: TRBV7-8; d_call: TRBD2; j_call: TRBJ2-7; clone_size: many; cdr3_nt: TGTGCCAGCAGCTCTAATCTAGCGGGGGAAACCTACGAGCAGTACTTC; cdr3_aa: CASSSNLAGETYEQYF
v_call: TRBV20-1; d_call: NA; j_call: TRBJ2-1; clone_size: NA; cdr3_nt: TGCAGTGCTAGAGCCCTCGGCGGCAGCTCCTACAATGAGCAGTTCTTC; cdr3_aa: CSARALGGSSYNEQFF
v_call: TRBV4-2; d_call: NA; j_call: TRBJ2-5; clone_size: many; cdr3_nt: TGTGCCAGCAGCCAAGATAAGGGTGAGACCCAGTACTTC; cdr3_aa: CASSQDKGETQYF
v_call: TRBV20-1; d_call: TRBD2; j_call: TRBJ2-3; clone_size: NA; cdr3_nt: TGCAGTGCTAGCGGACTAGCGGGGCGCACAGATACGCAGTATTTT; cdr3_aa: CSASGLAGRTDTQYF
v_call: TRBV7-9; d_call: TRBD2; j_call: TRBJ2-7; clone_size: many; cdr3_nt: TGTGCCAGCAGCTTAACTAGCGGCTACGAGCAGTACTTC; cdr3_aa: CASSLTSGYEQYF
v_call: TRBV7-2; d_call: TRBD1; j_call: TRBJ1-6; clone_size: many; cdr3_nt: TGTGCCAGCAGCTTAGGGACAGGGAGGGTCTATAATTCACCCCTCCACTTT; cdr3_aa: CASSLGTGRVYNSPLHF
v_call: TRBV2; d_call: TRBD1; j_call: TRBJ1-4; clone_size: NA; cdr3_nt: TGTGCCAGCATCCGCAACAGGGGAGGCGAAGAAAAACTGTTTTTT; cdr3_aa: CASIRNRGGEEKLFF
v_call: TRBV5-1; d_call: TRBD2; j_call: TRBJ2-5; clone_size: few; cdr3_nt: TGCGCCAGCAGCTCTAGCGGAGACCAAGAGACCCAGTACTTC; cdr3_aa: CASSSSGDQETQYF
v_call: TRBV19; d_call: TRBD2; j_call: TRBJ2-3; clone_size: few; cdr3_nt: TGTGCCAGTAGTATAGAGTCGACGGGACTAGCGGTTACGCAGTATTTT; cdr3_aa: CASSIESTGLAVTQYF
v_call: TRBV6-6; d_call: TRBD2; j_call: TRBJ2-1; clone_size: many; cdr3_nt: TGTGCCAGTGGACTAGCGGGAGTCAATGAGCAGTTCTTC; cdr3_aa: CASGLAGVNEQFF
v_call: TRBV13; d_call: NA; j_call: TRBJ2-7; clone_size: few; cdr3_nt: TGTGCCAGCAGCTTAAGAGGGTATGCCTACGAGCAGTACTTC; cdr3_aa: CASSLRGYAYEQYF
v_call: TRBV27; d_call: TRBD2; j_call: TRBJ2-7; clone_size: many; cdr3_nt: TGTGCCAGCAGTCCTGGACTAGCGGGAGGAATCTACGAGCAGTACTTC; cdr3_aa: CASSPGLAGGIYEQYF
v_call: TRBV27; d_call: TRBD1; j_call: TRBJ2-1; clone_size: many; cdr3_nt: TGTGCCAGCAGTTCCTACGGGACAGGGAGTGATGAGCAGTTCTTC; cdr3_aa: CASSSYGTGSDEQFF
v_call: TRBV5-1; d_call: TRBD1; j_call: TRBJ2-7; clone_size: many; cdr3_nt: TGCGCCAGCAGCGCTTGGACAGGGTATTCGACTCAATACTACGAGCAGTACTTC; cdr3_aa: CASSAWTGYSTQYYEQYF